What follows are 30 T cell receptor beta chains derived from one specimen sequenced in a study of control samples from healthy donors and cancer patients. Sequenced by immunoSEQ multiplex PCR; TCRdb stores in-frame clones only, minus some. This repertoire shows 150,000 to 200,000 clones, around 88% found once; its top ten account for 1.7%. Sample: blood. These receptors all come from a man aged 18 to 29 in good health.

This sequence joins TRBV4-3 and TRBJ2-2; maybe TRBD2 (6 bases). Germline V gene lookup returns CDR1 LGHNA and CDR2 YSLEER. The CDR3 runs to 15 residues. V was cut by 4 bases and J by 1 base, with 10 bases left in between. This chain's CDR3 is CASSPGTQNTGELFF. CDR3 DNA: TGCGCCAGCAGCCCCGGGACTCAGAACACCGGGGAGCTGTTTTTT.

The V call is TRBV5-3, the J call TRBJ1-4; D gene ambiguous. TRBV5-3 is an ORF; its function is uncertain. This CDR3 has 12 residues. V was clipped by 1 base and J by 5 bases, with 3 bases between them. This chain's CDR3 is CARSLKNEKLFF. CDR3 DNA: TGTGCCAGAAGCTTGAAAAATGAAAAACTGTTTTTT.

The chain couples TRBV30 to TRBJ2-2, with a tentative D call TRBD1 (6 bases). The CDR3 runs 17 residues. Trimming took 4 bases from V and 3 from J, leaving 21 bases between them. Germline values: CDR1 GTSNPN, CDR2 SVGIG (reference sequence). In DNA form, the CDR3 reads TGTGCCTGGACTGCGGATTCAGGGGCCGGGGACACCGGGGAGCTGTTTTTT. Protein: CAWTADSGAGDTGELFF.

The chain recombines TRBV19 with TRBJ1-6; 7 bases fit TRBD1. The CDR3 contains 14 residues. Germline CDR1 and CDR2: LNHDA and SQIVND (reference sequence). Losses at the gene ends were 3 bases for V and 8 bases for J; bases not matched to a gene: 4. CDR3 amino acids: CASSITGDDSPLHF. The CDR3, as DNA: TGTGCCAGTAGTATTACAGGGGATGATTCACCCCTCCACTTT.

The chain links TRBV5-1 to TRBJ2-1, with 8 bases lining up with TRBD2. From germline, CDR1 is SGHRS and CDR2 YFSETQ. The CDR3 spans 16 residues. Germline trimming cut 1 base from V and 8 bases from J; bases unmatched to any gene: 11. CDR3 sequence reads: CASSLNSGGPLYEQFF. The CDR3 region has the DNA TGCGCCAGCAGCTTGAACAGCGGGGGTCCCCTCTATGAGCAGTTCTTC.

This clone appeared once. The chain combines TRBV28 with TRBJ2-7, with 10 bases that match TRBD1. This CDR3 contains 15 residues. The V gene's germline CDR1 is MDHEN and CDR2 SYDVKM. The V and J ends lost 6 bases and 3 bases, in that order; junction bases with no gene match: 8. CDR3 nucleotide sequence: TGTGCCAGCAGGACTCGGGGACAGGGGAACTACGAGCAGTACTTC. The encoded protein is CASRTRGQGNYEQYF.

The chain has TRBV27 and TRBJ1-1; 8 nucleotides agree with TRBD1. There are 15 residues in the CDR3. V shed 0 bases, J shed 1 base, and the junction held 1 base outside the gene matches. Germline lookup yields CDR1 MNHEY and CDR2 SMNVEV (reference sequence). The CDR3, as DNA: TGTGCCAGCAGTTTATCTGACAGGGGGAACACTGAAGCTTTCTTT. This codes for CASSLSDRGNTEAFF.

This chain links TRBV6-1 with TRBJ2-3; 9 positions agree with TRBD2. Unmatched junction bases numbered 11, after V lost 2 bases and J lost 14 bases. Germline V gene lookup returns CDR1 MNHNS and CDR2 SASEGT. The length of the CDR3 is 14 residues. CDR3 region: CASSEPASGNKRYF. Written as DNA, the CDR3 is TGTGCCAGCAGTGAACCGGCTAGCGGGAACAAGCGGTATTTT.

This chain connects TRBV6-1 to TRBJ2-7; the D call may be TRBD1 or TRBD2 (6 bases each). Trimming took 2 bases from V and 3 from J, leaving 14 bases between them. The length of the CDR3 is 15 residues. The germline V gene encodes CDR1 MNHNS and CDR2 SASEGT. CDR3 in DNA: TGTGCCAGCAGTGAAAAGCTAGGAGGGGGCTACGAGCAGTACTTC. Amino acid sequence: CASSEKLGGGYEQYF.

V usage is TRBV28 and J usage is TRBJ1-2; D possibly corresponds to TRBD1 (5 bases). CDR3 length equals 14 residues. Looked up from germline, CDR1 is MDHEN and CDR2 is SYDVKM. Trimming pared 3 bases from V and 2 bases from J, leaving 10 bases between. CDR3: CASSFSTANYGYTF. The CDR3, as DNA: TGTGCCAGCAGTTTTTCGACAGCCAACTATGGCTACACCTTC.

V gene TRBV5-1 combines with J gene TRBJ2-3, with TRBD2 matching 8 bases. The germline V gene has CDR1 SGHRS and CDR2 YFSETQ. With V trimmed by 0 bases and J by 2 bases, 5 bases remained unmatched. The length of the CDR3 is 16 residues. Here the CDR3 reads CASSLDGGVSTDTQYF. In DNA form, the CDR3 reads TGCGCCAGCAGCTTGGACGGGGGGGTATCCACAGATACGCAGTATTTT.

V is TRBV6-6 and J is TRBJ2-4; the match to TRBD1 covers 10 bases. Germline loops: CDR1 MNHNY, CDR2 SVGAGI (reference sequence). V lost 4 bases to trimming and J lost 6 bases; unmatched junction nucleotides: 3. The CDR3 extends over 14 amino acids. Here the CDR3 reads CASSSTGGGNIQYF. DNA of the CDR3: TGTGCCAGCAGTTCGACAGGGGGCGGAAACATTCAGTACTTC.

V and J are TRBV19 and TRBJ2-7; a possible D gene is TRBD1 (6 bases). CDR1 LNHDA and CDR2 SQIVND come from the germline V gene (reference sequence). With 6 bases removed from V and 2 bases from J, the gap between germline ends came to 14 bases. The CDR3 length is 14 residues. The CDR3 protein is CASRDGTPTYEQYF. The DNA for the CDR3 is TGTGCCAGTAGGGACGGGACACCAACCTACGAGCAGTACTTC.

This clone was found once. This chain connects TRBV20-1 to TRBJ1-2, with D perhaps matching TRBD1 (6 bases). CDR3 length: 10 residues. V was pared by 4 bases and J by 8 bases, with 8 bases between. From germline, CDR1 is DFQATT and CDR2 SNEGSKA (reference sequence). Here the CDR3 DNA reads TGCAGTGCTACAGGGGAGGGCTACACCTTC. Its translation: CSATGEGYTF.

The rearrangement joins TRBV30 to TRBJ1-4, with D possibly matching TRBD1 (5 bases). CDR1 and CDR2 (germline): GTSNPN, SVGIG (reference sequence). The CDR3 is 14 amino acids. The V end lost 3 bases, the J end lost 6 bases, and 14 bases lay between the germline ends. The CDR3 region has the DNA TGTGCCTGGAGGCATCGGGACGATTATGAAAAACTGTTTTTT. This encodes CAWRHRDDYEKLFF.

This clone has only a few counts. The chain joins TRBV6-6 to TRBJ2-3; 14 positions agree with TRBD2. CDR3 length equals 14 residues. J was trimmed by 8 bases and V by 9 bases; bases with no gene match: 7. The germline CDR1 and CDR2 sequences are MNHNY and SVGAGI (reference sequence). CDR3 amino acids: CASGTSGGGGTQYF. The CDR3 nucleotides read TGTGCCAGTGGGACTAGCGGGGGCGGTGGTACGCAGTATTTT.

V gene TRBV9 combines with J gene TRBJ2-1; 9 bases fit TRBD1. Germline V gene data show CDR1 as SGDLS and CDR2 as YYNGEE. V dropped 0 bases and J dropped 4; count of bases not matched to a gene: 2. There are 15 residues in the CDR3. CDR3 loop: CASSVEQGAYNEQFF. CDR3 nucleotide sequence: TGTGCCAGCAGCGTAGAACAGGGGGCTTACAATGAGCAGTTCTTC.

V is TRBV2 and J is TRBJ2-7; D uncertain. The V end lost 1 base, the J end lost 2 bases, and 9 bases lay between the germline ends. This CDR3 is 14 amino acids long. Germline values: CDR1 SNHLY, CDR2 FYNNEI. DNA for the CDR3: TGTGCCAGCAGTGAAGTTAGGATTACCTACGAGCAGTACTTC. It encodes CASSEVRITYEQYF. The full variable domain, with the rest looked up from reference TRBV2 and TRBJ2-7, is EPEVTQTPSHQVTQMGQEVILRCVPISNHLYFYWYRQILGQKVEFLVSFYNNEISEKSEIFDDQFSVERPDGSNFTLKIRSTKLEDSAMYFCASSEVRITYEQYFGPGTRLTVT.

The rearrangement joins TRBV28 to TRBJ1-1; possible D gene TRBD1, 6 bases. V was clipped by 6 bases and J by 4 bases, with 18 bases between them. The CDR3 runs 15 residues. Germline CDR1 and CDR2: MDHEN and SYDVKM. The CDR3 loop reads CASSPQTTGSTEAFF. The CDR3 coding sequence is TGTGCCAGCAGCCCTCAGACGACAGGTTCCACTGAAGCTTTCTTT.

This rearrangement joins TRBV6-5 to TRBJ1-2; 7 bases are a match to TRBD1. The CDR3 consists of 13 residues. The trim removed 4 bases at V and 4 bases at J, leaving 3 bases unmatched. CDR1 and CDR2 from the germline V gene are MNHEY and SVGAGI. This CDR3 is CASSSNRGYGYTF. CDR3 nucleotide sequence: TGTGCCAGCAGTTCAAACAGGGGCTATGGCTACACCTTC.

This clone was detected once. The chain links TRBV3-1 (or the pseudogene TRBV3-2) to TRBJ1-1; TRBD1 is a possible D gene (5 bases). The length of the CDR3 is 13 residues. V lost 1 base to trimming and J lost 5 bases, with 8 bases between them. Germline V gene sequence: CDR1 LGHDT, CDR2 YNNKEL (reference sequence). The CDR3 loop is CASSQGGETEAFF. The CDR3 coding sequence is TGTGCCAGCAGCCAAGGGGGGGAGACTGAAGCTTTCTTT.

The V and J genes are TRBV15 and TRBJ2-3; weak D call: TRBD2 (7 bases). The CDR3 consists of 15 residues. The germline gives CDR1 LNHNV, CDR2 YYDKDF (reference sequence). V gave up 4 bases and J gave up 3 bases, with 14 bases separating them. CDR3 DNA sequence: TGTGCCACCAGCAAAGGGGGGGGCGGGACAGATACGCAGTATTTT. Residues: CATSKGGGGTDTQYF. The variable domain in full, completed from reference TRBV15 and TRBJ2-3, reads DAMVIQNPRYQVTQFGKPVTLSCSQTLNHNVMYWYQQKSSQAPKLLFHYYDKDFNNEADTPDNFQSRRPNTSFCFLDIRSPGLGDTAMYLCATSKGGGGTDTQYFGPGTRLTVL.

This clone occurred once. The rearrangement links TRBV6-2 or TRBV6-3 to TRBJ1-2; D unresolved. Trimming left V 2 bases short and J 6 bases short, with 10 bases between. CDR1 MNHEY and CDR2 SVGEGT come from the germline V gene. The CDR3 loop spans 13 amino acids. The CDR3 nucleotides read TGTGCCAGCAGTTACGCAGGAGTAAATGGCTACACCTTC. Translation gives CASSYAGVNGYTF.

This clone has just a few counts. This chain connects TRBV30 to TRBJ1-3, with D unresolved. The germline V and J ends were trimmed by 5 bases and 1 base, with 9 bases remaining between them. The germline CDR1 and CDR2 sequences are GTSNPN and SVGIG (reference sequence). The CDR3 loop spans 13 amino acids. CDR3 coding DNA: TGTGCCTGGGTGTTTGGTTCTGGAAACACCATATATTTT. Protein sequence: CAWVFGSGNTIYF.

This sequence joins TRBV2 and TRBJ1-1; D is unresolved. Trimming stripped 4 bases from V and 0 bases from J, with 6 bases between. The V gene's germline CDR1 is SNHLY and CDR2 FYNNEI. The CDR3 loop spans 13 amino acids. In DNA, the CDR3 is TGTGCCAGCAGTGTAAGTTTGAACACTGAAGCTTTCTTT. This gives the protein CASSVSLNTEAFF. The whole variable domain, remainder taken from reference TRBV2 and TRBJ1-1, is EPEVTQTPSHQVTQMGQEVILRCVPISNHLYFYWYRQILGQKVEFLVSFYNNEISEKSEIFDDQFSVERPDGSNFTLKIRSTKLEDSAMYFCASSVSLNTEAFFGQGTRLTVV.

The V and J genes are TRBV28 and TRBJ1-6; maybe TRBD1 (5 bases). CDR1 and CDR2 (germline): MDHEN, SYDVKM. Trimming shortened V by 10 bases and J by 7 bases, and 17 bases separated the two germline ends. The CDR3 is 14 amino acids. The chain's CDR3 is CATLGREGNSPLHF. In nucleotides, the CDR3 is TGTGCCACCCTTGGCAGGGAAGGAAATTCACCCCTCCACTTT.

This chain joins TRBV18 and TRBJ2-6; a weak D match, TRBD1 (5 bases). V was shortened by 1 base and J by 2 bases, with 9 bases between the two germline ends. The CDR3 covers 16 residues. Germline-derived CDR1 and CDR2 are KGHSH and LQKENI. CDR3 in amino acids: CASSPRRGTGANVLTF. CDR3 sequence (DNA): TGTGCCAGCTCACCACGAAGGGGTACTGGGGCCAACGTCCTGACTTTC. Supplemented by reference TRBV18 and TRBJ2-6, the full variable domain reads NAGVMQNPRHLVRRRGQEARLRCSPMKGHSHVYWYRQLPEEGLKFMVYLQKENIIDESGMPKERFSAEFPKEGPSILRIQQVVRGDSAAYFCASSPRRGTGANVLTFGAGSRLTVL.

CDR3 sequence: CASSWQGAGTEAFF. In nucleotides, the CDR3 is TGCGCCAGCAGCTGGCAGGGGGCTGGGACTGAAGCTTTCTTT. The chain is built from TRBV5-1 and TRBJ1-1; TRBD1 matches 8 bases. This CDR3 is built from 14 residues. Trimming removed 3 bases from V and 5 bases from J; junction bases left unmatched: 6. The germline V gene encodes CDR1 SGHRS and CDR2 YFSETQ.

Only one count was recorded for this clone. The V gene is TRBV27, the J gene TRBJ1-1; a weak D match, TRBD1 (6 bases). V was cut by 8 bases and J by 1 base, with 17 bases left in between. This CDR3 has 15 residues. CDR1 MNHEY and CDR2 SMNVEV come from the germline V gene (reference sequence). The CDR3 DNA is TGTGCCAGCTCTAGGGGGGCTATTGGGAACACTGAAGCTTTCTTT. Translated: CASSRGAIGNTEAFF.

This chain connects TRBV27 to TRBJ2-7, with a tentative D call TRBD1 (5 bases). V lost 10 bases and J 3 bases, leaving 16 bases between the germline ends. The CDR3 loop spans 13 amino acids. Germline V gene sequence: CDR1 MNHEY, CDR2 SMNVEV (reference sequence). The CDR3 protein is CATKDSPGYEQYF. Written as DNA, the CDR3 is TGTGCCACCAAAGACAGCCCAGGCTACGAGCAGTACTTC.